The 4 T cell receptor beta chains reported below all come from one sample, sequenced in a study of blood T cell repertoires in COVID-19. Profiling relied on immunoSEQ multiplex PCR, and the TCRdb table lists in-frame clones only, not all of them. This sample has 180,000 or so clones, with over 70% found just once. The sample consisted of PBMCs or T cells enriched from blood (not recorded which). Receptors originate from a man in his 60s who had been exposed to COVID-19.

The CDR3 bases are TGCGCCAGCAGCTTAGGACTAGCGGAGGGGGCAGATACGCAGTATTTT. It yields the protein CASSLGLAEGADTQYF. The genes are TRBV5-1 and TRBJ2-3; 10 bases line up with TRBD2. Trimming took 2 bases from V and 4 from J; bases not matched to a gene: 7. The CDR3 totals 16 residues. Germline V gene lookup returns CDR1 SGHRS and CDR2 YFSETQ. Together with reference TRBV5-1 and TRBJ2-3, the CDR3 gives the full variable domain: KAGVTQTPRYLIKTRGQQVTLSCSPISGHRSVSWYQQTPGQGLQFLFEYFSETQRNKGNFPGRFSGRQFSNSRSEMNVSTLELGDSALYLCASSLGLAEGADTQYFGPGTRLTVL.

The chain recombines TRBV3-1 (or the pseudogene TRBV3-2) with TRBJ1-2, with D perhaps matching TRBD1 (5 bases). V lost 4 bases and J lost 8, with 17 bases in between. The CDR3 has 14 amino acids. The germline V gene has CDR1 LGHDT and CDR2 YNNKEL (reference sequence). CDR3 sequence reads: CASSPRDGLGGYTF. CDR3 nucleotides: TGTGCCAGCAGCCCGCGGGACGGTCTCGGGGGCTACACCTTC.

The gene calls are TRBV19 and TRBJ1-2; TRBD1 might be the D (5 bases). V lost 6 bases and J 7 bases, leaving 12 bases between the germline ends. The germline V gene encodes CDR1 LNHDA and CDR2 SQIVND (reference sequence). The CDR3 contains 12 residues. CDR3 nucleotide sequence: TGTGCCAGTAGACAGGTAGTGATTGGCTACACCTTC. This encodes CASRQVVIGYTF.

The chain combines TRBV28 with TRBJ1-5; 8 bases line up with TRBD1. CDR1 is MDHEN and CDR2 is SYDVKM in the germline V gene. The CDR3 runs to 15 residues. Trimming at V came to 3 bases and at J to 2 bases, leaving 3 bases not matched to a gene. The CDR3 DNA is TGTGCCAGCAGTTTCCCGGACAGGGGCAATCAGCCCCAGCATTTT. Translated, it gives CASSFPDRGNQPQHF. The full variable domain, its missing parts supplied by reference TRBV28 and TRBJ1-5, is DVKVTQSSRYLVKRTGEKVFLECVQDMDHENMFWYRQDPGLGLRLIYFSYDVKMKEKGDIPEGYSVSREKKERFSLILESASTNQTSMYLCASSFPDRGNQPQHFGDGTRLSIL.